This TCR beta chain was sequenced for a study of shared clonotypes between healthy human individuals (TCRdb year 2020). Describing the broader study: The cohort comprised a couple of women and a few men aged 18 to 49 years. For each donor, three plates each were used for CD4 naive and CD4 memory, two plates were used for CD8 naive, and one plate was used for CD8 memory. To estimate repertoire size and how much clonotypes are shared between individuals, the study performed deep sequencing of blood TCR repertoires from 4 to 6 healthy adults. Libraries were prepared and TCR repertoires were sequenced by different laboratories using diverse techniques, in order to increase sequencing depth and limit assay-specific biases. Between about 0.94 and 8.9 billion PBMCs per donor were obtained by leukapheresis.

Donors were healthy HIV-negative adults with no recently reported acute infections or vaccinations. All donors were Caucasian adults living in Nashville, Tennessee, USA. Magnetic negative selection was used to enrich CD4+ T cells, after which naive cells were positively selected on CD45RA and the negative fraction became the memory subset. After blood collection by leukapheresis, PBMCs were isolated using Ficoll-Histopaque density gradient centrifugation and then cryopreserved in the vapor phase of liquid nitrogen. Analytical flow cytometry was used to check the purity and quantity of each magnetically sorted T cell population. Genomic DNA was isolated from each sorted fraction and quantified by UV absorbance on a Nanodrop 2000c. Using the deep immunoSEQ assay, TCR CDR3 regions were amplified from genomic DNA by multiplex PCR. Genomic DNA extracted from each cell subset was distributed evenly over all wells of several immunoSEQ 96-well plates, and each plate served as one replicate. For sorted subsets, each replicate PCR was loaded with roughly 190 ng genomic DNA, equivalent to about 33,000 T cell genomes. The purified libraries were quantified using a Qubit 3.0 fluorometer, sized with a Bioanalyzer 2100, and then quantified again using the KAPA Library Quantification kit. Every immunoSEQ 96-well plate was sequenced on a dedicated single-read 150-cycle Illumina NextSeq 550 flow cell. As for the original processing: Because the immunoSEQ output included only junctional sequences and no quality scores, the filtering could not be the same as the filtering used for full-length reads. Sequences were annotated with PyIR, a Python wrapper for IgBLAST v1.9, using IMGT germline references to assign V/J genes and CDR3. Reads with weak V/J assignments (E-value above 1e-6), missing CDR3, stop codons, out-of-frame junctions, or ambiguous translated residues were removed. V3J clonotypes were defined as sequences sharing an identical inferred V gene, J gene, and CDR3 amino acid sequence. Percentage overlap between repertoires was calculated by dividing the number of shared unique clonotypes by the size of the smaller repertoire. RTK rarefaction, the Chao1 estimator, and Recon v2.1 estimates of unobserved clonotypes were used to assess repertoire richness. Generation probabilities for all TCRbeta clonotypes obtained by the gDNA method from several donors were computed using OLGA. This immuneACCESS table, as held by TCRdb, lists in-frame sequences with V and J called but not all clones. Of the missing ones, under half trace to an unresolved V gene in checked studies; the others have no known cause. For V, J and clone size, that table is used; D and trimming come from the DNA. Counted in this sample were a few million clones; 85% to 95% of them appeared once. Of the sample, around 0.14% is held by the ten largest clones.

On the study overall, not on this receptor specifically: Even with the large sequencing depth, rarefaction of the sorted-subset datasets indicated that sequencing was incomplete. Based on pairwise subsampling, the degree of clonotype sharing among donors was expected to be affected by sequencing depth. Only blood was sampled, and tissue TCR repertoires likely differ from those in blood. When several donors were compared, the shared fraction of clonotypes was 5% to 6.5% for naive CD4, more than 3% for naive CD8, roughly 2.5% for memory CD4, and about 0.36% for memory CD8. Compared with non-shared clonotypes, the clonotypes found in all four sorted-subset donors had higher generation probabilities. Estimated clonotype richness was generally larger for naive than for memory subsets. Because the study included a small number of donors, the genetic and exposure-history diversity represented was limited.

On this clone: Its binding antigen is unknown. Per-base qualities were not stored, and no clone one base away is much larger.

After removal of 4 bases from V and 6 bases from J, the junction retains 6 bases not matched to a gene. The CDR1 and CDR2 encoded by the germline V gene are SQVTM and ANQGSEA. The CDR3 numbers 13 residues from cysteine through phenylalanine. The retained sequence is limited to the CDR3, 39 bases, with the frame set at the first base. Input material: naive CD4+ T cells sorted from blood. The cell subset or site tag for this specimen amounts to: CD45RA+ positively selected. Recombination connected TRBV29-1 to TRBJ1-5, and TRBD1 aligns with 7 junction nucleotides. The clonotype originates from a man in his late teens or twenties in good health. The nucleotide sequence reads as follows: TGCAGCGTTGGAGAGACAGGGACTCAGCCCCAGCATTTT. It codes for CSVGETGTQPQHF.